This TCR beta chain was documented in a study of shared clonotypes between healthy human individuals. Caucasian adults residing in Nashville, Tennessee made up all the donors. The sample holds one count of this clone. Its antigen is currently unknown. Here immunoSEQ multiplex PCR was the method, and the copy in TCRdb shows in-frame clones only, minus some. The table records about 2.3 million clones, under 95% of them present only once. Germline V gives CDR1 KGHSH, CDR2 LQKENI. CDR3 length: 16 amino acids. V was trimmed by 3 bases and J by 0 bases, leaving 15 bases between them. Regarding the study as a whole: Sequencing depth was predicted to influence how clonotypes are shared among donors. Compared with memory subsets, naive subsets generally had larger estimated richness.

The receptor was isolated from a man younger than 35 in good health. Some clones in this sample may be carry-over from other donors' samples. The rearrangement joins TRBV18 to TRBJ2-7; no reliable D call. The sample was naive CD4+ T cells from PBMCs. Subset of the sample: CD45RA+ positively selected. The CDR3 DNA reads TGTGCCAGCTCACCTACGTTGGGCGGTAGCTCCTACGAGCAGTACTTC. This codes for CASSPTLGGSSYEQYF.